Shown below are 20 T cell receptor beta chains from a single sample sequenced in a study of blood T cell repertoires in COVID-19. Data came from immunoSEQ multiplex PCR; TCRdb stores just in-frame clones and leaves some out. Of about 130,000 clones in the sample, roughly four fifths were seen once. The sequencing input was peripheral blood. The receptors come from a woman between 50 and 59 years old with acute or convalescent COVID-19.

This sequence joins TRBV4-1 and TRBJ1-2; 7 bases match TRBD1. CDR1 and CDR2 (germline): MGHRA, YSYEKL. The CDR3 totals 15 residues. The junction had 5 bases not matched to a gene; V was cut back by 1 base and J by 3 bases. In DNA form, the CDR3 reads TGCGCCAGCAGCCAAGTAATGGGGACAGACTATGGCTACACCTTC. Protein: CASSQVMGTDYGYTF.

The genes are TRBV2 and TRBJ2-1; tentative D call: TRBD2 (5 bases). The ends were cut back, 6 bases at V and 0 bases at J, with 9 bases in the middle. CDR1 is SNHLY and CDR2 is FYNNEI in the germline V gene. There are 14 residues in the CDR3. The CDR3 bases are TGTGCCAGCAGAACGGCGGGCTCCTACAATGAGCAGTTCTTC. Its translation: CASRTAGSYNEQFF.

J is TRBJ1-6 and V is TRBV19; maybe TRBD1 (5 bases). There are 13 residues in the CDR3. Germline-derived CDR1 and CDR2 are LNHDA and SQIVND (reference sequence). Between the trimmed V and J ends, which lost 6 bases and 9 bases, there was a span of 12 bases. The CDR3 is CASRGQGRSPLHF. DNA for the CDR3: TGTGCCAGTAGAGGGCAGGGCCGTTCACCCCTCCACTTT.

This clone was recorded only once. V usage is TRBV5-6 and J usage is TRBJ2-3; no firm D call. V was pared by 3 bases and J by 5 bases, with 7 bases between. From germline, CDR1 is SGHDT and CDR2 YYEEEE. The CDR3 contains 12 residues. The CDR3 is CASSSGLDTQYF. The CDR3 region has the DNA TGTGCCAGCAGCTCAGGCTTAGATACGCAGTATTTT. The full variable domain, its missing parts supplied by reference TRBV5-6 and TRBJ2-3, is DAGVTQSPTHLIKTRGQQVTLRCSPKSGHDTVSWYQQALGQGPQFIFQYYEEEERQRGNFPDRFSGHQFPNYSSELNVNALLLGDSALYLCASSSGLDTQYFGPGTRLTVL.

The rearrangement links TRBV24-1 to TRBJ2-3; 7 bases line up with TRBD1. CDR1 is KGHDR and CDR2 is SFDVKD in the germline V gene. The CDR3 runs to 15 residues. J lost 1 base, V lost 10 bases, and 10 bases had no gene match. CDR3 coding DNA: TGTGCCACAGCGCCTGAGGGGGCAGGCACAGATACGCAGTATTTT. Its translation: CATAPEGAGTDTQYF.

This chain joins TRBV28 and TRBJ1-1, with 8 positions matching TRBD1. The germline CDR1 and CDR2 sequences are MDHEN and SYDVKM. The CDR3 covers 17 residues. V shed 2 bases, J shed 0 bases, and the junction held 8 bases outside the gene matches. The CDR3 sequence: CASSLPLGQAMNTEAFF. As DNA, the CDR3 is TGTGCCAGCAGTTTACCCTTGGGACAGGCTATGAACACTGAAGCTTTCTTT.

The rearrangement uses TRBV14 and TRBJ2-5; perhaps TRBD1 as D (6 bases). Looked up from germline, CDR1 is SGHDN and CDR2 is FVKESK. The CDR3 has 14 amino acids. The V gene lost 2 bases and the J gene lost 5 bases, with 12 bases spanning the gap. This chain's CDR3 is CASSQTTDSETQYF. The CDR3 nucleotides are TGTGCCAGCAGCCAAACGACGGACAGTGAGACCCAGTACTTC.

This chain joins TRBV6-5 and TRBJ1-6; 8 bases are shared with TRBD1. This CDR3 comprises 16 residues. Germline CDR1 and CDR2: MNHEY and SVGAGI. With V trimmed by 2 bases and J by 5 bases, 5 bases remained unmatched. The CDR3 sequence: CASSYRTGWNNSPLHF. The CDR3 DNA reads as TGTGCCAGCAGTTACCGGACAGGGTGGAATAATTCACCCCTCCACTTT.

The chain joins TRBV2 to TRBJ1-3; the D is unclear. With 3 bases removed from V and 4 bases from J, the gap between germline ends came to 7 bases. The CDR3 loop spans 13 amino acids. Germline CDR1 is SNHLY and CDR2 is FYNNEI. The chain's CDR3 is CASSDQEGNTIYF. Here the CDR3 DNA reads TGTGCCAGCAGTGATCAAGAGGGAAACACCATATATTTT.

The V call is TRBV29-1, the J call TRBJ2-2; 8 bases align to TRBD1. This CDR3 has 13 amino acids. Germline trimming cut 6 bases from V and 1 base from J; bases unmatched to any gene: 1. The germline CDR1 and CDR2 sequences are SQVTM and ANQGSEA. Here the CDR3 DNA reads TGCAGCGTGGGGACAGGGAACACCGGGGAGCTGTTTTTT. Residues: CSVGTGNTGELFF.

The rearrangement links TRBV6-5 to TRBJ1-3; 8 positions match TRBD1. CDR3 size: 14 residues. CDR1 MNHEY and CDR2 SVGAGI come from the germline V gene. V was clipped by 10 bases and J by 4 bases; unmatched bases: 9. This CDR3 reads CATQGARSGNTIYF. The CDR3 DNA follows: TGTGCCACGCAGGGGGCGCGGTCCGGAAACACCATATATTTT.

The J gene is TRBJ2-1, the V gene TRBV29-1; D is ambiguous. Germline CDR1 and CDR2: SQVTM and ANQGSEA. V lost 7 bases and J lost 6, with 13 bases in between. The CDR3 has 12 residues. The CDR3 region is CSAAGSVNEQFF. The CDR3 nucleotides are TGCAGCGCAGCCGGGTCAGTCAATGAGCAGTTCTTC.

Written as DNA, the CDR3 is TGTGCCACCGGCTACAGGGATGAAGCTTTCTTT. Protein sequence: CATGYRDEAFF. The chain recombines TRBV5-6 with TRBJ1-1; tentatively, D is TRBD1 (6 bases). The CDR3 extends over 11 amino acids. Germline V CDR1 and CDR2: SGHDT, YYEEEE. V gave up 9 bases and J gave up 7 bases, with 13 bases separating them.

The chain links TRBV5-1 to TRBJ1-1; D gene uncertain. CDR1 and CDR2 (germline): SGHRS, YFSETQ. With 7 bases removed from V and 1 base from J, the gap between germline ends came to 26 bases. The CDR3 contains 18 residues. CDR3 coding DNA: TGCGCCAGCTCTCGGGAGGCAATCGGGATTGTTGGGAACACTGAAGCTTTCTTT. This codes for CASSREAIGIVGNTEAFF.

The J gene is TRBJ2-2, the V gene TRBV27, with 12 bases lining up with TRBD1. CDR3 length: 15 residues. Per germline, CDR1 MNHEY and CDR2 SMNVEV (reference sequence). V was clipped by 7 bases and J by 7 bases; unmatched bases: 7. The CDR3 DNA reads TGTGCCAGCACCCTGGGACAGGGGGCGGGCGGGGAGCTGTTTTTT. It codes for CASTLGQGAGGELFF.

V gene TRBV2 combines with J gene TRBJ1-4, with 8 positions matching TRBD1. J lost 7 bases, V lost 4 bases, and 5 bases had no gene match. Germline V gives CDR1 SNHLY, CDR2 FYNNEI. The CDR3 runs 14 residues. Written as DNA, the CDR3 is TGTGCCAGCAGTGCAGGGGGCAGGAGTGAAAAACTGTTTTTT. Its protein product is CASSAGGRSEKLFF. Looking up the rest from reference TRBV2 and TRBJ1-4 gives the full variable domain: EPEVTQTPSHQVTQMGQEVILRCVPISNHLYFYWYRQILGQKVEFLVSFYNNEISEKSEIFDDQFSVERPDGSNFTLKIRSTKLEDSAMYFCASSAGGRSEKLFFGSGTQLSVL.

V usage is TRBV19 and J usage is TRBJ2-3, with D possibly matching TRBD2 (7 bases). The CDR3 has 16 amino acids. The V end was cut by 1 base, the J end by 0 bases, with 11 bases between. The V gene's germline CDR1 is LNHDA and CDR2 SQIVND (reference sequence). As DNA, the CDR3 is TGTGCCAGTAGTATAGGTCGGGGGGCAAGCACAGATACGCAGTATTTT. Protein sequence: CASSIGRGASTDTQYF.

V usage is TRBV5-1 and J usage is TRBJ1-2; 8 nucleotides line up with TRBD1. CDR1 and CDR2 (germline): SGHRS, YFSETQ. This CDR3 has 16 amino acids. V trimming: 4 bases; J trimming: 2 bases; junction bases outside the gene matches: 10. CDR3 loop: CASSTEGDRLNYGYTF. CDR3 DNA: TGCGCCAGCAGCACGGAGGGGGACAGGCTCAACTATGGCTACACCTTC.

This chain links TRBV6-5 with TRBJ2-3; D possibly corresponds to TRBD1 (5 bases). Germline CDR1 reads MNHEY; CDR2 reads SVGAGI. The CDR3 extends over 12 amino acids. V shed 3 bases and J shed 12 bases, with 13 bases lying between them. The CDR3 loop reads CASSYTQGHQYF. The DNA for the CDR3 is TGTGCCAGCAGTTATACTCAGGGCCACCAGTATTTT.

The V and J genes are TRBV30 and TRBJ2-2; D is uncertain. The CDR3 is made up of 15 amino acids. Germline-derived CDR1 and CDR2 are GTSNPN and SVGIG (reference sequence). Trimming pared 0 bases from V and 0 bases from J, leaving 8 bases between. CDR3 loop: CAWSVLSPNTGELFF. In nucleotides, the CDR3 is TGTGCCTGGAGTGTACTATCTCCGAACACCGGGGAGCTGTTTTTT.